This T cell receptor (beta chain) was observed in a study of identical twins (dated by TCRdb to the mid-2010s). About the study as a whole: TCR alpha and beta repertoires from monozygotic twins, unrelated adults of various ages and cord blood were deep-sequenced to test whether fetal clonotypes persist. To rule out contamination, replicate twin experiments were performed at different times with different library preparation protocols. The investigation overall reported the following: Out-of-frame TCR alpha sharing in monozygotic twins was systematically underestimated by recombination models, whereas sharing between unrelated individuals was in agreement with the recombination models. Zero-insertion analyses could be partly confounded by invariant T cells such as MAIT and iNKT, although diverse VJ usage argued against such confounding for most clonotypes. Abundant cord blood beta clonotypes had fewer insertions, young adult naive repertoires showed a similar but weaker trend, and memory repertoires showed no such trend. Because the same donors could not be followed over many years, the conclusions relied on cross-sectional statistical analysis. Excess twin sharing in beta out-of-frame sequences was weaker because fewer shared sequences lowered the signal-to-noise ratio. Compared with coincidental sharing between unrelated individuals, out-of-frame TCR alpha sequences shared between twins showed an excess of sequences with low generation probability.

As encoded in the germline V gene (reference sequence), CDR1 is GTSNPN while CDR2 is SVGIG. The CDR3 goes from the cysteine to the phenylalanine over 13 residues. Only the CDR3 portion is preserved as DNA: 39 bases, with reading frame beginning at the first base. Points on this clonotype: The specificity of this receptor is unknown. One end of the junction is discordant with germline, which a read error may explain.

The receptor library was made with 5' RACE. Sequencing was carried out with an Illumina HiSeq 2000. A universal primer binding site was added through template switching, and the final cDNA carried a unique molecular identifier so that TCR cDNA molecules could be counted accurately. Specific primers in the conserved constant-segment region were used to synthesize first-strand cDNA for the TCR alpha and beta chains. To control for contamination, every cDNA library carried two barcodes: a SMART-Mk sample barcode plus Illumina barcodes. TruSeq adapter sequences, together with Illumina sample barcodes, were added in two successive PCR steps. Sequencing of the TCR alpha and beta cDNA libraries was done on the Illumina HiSeq platform using custom primers. On the study's bioinformatics: MiGEC was used to process raw reads and extract unique molecular identifiers, and MiXCR was used to find CDR3 positions. Recombination models were inferred per individual with the repgenHMM and IGoR tools using an EM algorithm. Shared clonotypes were analyzed with the tcR package in R, and sharing was normalized by the product of cloneset sizes. To study raw recombination without the effects of thymic and clonal selection, out-of-frame nonproductive sequences were analyzed. In-frame beta chains were kept once TCRdb had trimmed the public reads at Q25 with fastp and called clones with MiXCR. Each entry merges the rows of one CDR3 protein and shows their most common DNA and genes. These V and J calls rely on TCRdb rather than the paper's analysis. This sample comprises 600,000 to 850,000 distinct CDR3 sequences, about 20% of them detected only once. The ten largest clones add up to around 13% of the sample.

Every donor in the study was a healthy Caucasian. The twin cohort consisted of three pairs of female monozygotic twins, all aged about 18 to 30 years. The RNA used for TCR libraries was isolated from peripheral blood mononuclear cells. A further study also used this sample, focusing on T cells expressing NK-cell markers. The second study reports: Seven to nine donors provided sorted CD3+CD56+NKG2C+, CD3+CD56+NKG2C- and CD3+CD56-NKG2C+ T-cell subsets, whose TCR beta-chain repertoires were profiled. Among the eight sequenced donors, seven were HCMV-seropositive and one was HCMV-seronegative. To restrict sorting to alphabetaTCR-expressing T cells, an anti-gammadeltaTCR antibody was added in several experiments. In more than five donors, the dominant CD3+CD56+NKG2C+ clonotypes were found to rank among the top 10 CD8+ clonotypes and to make up 1.0-7.0% of CD8+ T cells. Those dominant clonotypes were again the most abundant among CD3+CD56-NKG2C+ cells in several donors, at roughly 25-65%. It remained unclear whether the expanded NKG2C-expressing T cell clones were specific for HCMV antigens. The eight sequenced donors were randomly selected healthy volunteers, three men and five women. A commercial ELISA kit detecting HCMV-specific IgG in serum was used to determine HCMV serostatus. For over five donors, bulk peripheral blood T-cell repertoires were also sequenced from unsorted PBMC. MIGEC was used to demultiplex reads and group reads by UMI, and MiTCR was used to assemble and quantify clonotypes. To exclude erroneous sequences, only TCR cDNA sequences supported by at least two reads were retained. The tcR package was used for downstream repertoire analysis, with clonotypes matched between fractions based on CDR3 nucleotide sequence plus V segment. VDJmatch was used to annotate antigen specificity against VDJdb, with one amino acid substitution allowed in CDR3.

Sequencing used PBMCs. The clonotype comes from a young woman in good health. The chain employs TRBV30 and TRBJ1-1; matching of 6 bases hints at TRBD1 as the D gene. The nucleotide sequence is TGTGCGTGGACAGACCTAATGAACACTGAAGCTTTCTTT. The encoded protein is CAWTDLMNTEAFF.